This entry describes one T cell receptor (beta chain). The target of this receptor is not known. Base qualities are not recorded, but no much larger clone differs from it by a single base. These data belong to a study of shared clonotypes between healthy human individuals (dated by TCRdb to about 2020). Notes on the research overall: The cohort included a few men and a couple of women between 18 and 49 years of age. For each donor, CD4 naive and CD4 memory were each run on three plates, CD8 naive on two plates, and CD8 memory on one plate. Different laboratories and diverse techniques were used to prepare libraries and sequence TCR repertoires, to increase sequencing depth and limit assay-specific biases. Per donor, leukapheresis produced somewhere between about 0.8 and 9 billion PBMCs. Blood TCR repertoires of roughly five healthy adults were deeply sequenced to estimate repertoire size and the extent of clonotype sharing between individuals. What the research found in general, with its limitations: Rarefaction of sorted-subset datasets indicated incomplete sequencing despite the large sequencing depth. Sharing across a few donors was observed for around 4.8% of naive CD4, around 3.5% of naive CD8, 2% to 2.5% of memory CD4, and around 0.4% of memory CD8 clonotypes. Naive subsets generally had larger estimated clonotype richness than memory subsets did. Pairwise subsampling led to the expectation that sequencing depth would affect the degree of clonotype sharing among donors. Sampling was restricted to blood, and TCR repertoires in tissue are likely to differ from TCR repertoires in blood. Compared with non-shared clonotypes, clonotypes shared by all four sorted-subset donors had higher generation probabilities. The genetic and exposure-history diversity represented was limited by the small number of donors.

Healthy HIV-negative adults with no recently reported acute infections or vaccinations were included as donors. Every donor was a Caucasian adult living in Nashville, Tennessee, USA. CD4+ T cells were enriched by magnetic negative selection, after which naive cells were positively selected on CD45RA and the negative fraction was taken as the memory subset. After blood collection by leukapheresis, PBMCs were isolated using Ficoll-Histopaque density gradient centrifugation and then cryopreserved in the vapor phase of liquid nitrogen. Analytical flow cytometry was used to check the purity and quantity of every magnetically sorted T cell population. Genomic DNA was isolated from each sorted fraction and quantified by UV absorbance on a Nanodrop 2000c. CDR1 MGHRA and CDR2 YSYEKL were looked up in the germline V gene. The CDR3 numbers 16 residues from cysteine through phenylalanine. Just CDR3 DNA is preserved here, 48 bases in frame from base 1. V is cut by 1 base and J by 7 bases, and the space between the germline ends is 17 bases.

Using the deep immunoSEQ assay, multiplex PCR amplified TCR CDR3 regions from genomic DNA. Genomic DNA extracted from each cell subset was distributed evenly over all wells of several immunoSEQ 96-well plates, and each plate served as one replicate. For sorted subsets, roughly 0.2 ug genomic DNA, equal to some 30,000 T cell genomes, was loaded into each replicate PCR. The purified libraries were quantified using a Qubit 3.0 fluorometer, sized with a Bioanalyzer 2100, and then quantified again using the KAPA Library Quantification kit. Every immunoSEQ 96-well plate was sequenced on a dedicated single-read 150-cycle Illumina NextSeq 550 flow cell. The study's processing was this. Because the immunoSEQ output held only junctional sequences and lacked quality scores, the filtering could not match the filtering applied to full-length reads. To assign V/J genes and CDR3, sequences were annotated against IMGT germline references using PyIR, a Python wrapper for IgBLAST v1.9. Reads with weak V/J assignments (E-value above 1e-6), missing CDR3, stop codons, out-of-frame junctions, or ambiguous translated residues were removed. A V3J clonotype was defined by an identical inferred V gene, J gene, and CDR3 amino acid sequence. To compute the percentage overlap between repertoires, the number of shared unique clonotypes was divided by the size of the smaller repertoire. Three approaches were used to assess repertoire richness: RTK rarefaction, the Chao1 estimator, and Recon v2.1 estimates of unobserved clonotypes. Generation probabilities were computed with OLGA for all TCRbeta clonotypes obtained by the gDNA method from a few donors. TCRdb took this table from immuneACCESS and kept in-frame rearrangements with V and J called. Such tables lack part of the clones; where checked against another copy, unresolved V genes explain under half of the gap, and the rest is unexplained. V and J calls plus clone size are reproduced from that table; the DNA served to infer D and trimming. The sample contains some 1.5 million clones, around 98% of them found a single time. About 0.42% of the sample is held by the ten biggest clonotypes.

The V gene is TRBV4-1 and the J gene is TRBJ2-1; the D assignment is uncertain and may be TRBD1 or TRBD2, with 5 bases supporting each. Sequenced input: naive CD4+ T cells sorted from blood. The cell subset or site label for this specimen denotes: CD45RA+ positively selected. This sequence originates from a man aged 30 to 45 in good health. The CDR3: CASSQGHWGSGNEQFF. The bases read TGCGCCAGCAGCCAAGGGCATTGGGGGAGTGGGAATGAGCAGTTCTTC.